The sequence of this TCR beta chain was determined in a study of T-cell memory formation after mild COVID-19. Findings of the study overall: The study found contracting CD4+ clones mainly in CM and EM and contracting CD8+ clones in EMRA.

V was pared by 6 bases and J by 4 bases, with 15 bases between. Looked up from germline, CDR1 is SQVTM and CDR2 is ANQGSEA. This CDR3 has 13 amino acids. TCRdb re-derived calls from the 5' RACE reads in MiXCR, one entry per CDR3 protein. This table holds 250,000 to 350,000 distinct CDR3 sequences, roughly an eighth found once. A word on this clonotype: Its antigen remains unknown.

The TCR was taken from a man in his late teens or twenties who had mild COVID-19 (a few samples of this study predate the infection). Cell type and time point are not known. Sequenced sample: PBMCs or a T cell subset sorted from them (not recorded which). J is TRBJ1-2 and V is TRBV29-1, with a possible D match to TRBD1 (5 bases). For the CDR3, the DNA is TGCAGCGTGGGGACCCTAGCAGGCTATGGCTACACCTTC. Its translation is CSVGTLAGYGYTF.